This entry describes one T cell receptor (beta chain). Its antigen is currently unknown. This sample is drawn from a study of OX40 agonist ivuxolimab in advanced cancers. As for the study in general: Ivuxolimab was administered intravenously to patients at 0.01 to 10 mg/kg every 2 weeks. Regarding the study as a whole: There was clonal expansion of CD4+ and CD8+ blood T cells by week 6 at 0.1 to 3.0 mg/kg.

Only in-frame clones appear in the TCRdb table, and some are missing; sequencing was by immunoSEQ multiplex PCR. The sample records 70,000 to 80,000 clones, around 86% being singletons. Patients with a history of autoimmune disease or on systemic immunosuppression were excluded. After removal of 6 bases from V and 6 bases from J, the junction contained 7 bases not matched to a gene. The CDR3 totals 15 residues. The V gene's germline CDR1 is MNHEY and CDR2 SVGAGI. Material: CD4+ or CD8+ T cells sorted from blood, obtained in a trial of the OX40 agonist ivuxolimab. The sequence was obtained from an adult with an advanced solid tumor such as melanoma, head and neck, liver or kidney cancer. The chain links TRBV6-5 to TRBJ1-5; 11 positions agree with TRBD1. The CDR3 spells CASRPGTGGIQPQHF. The DNA of the CDR3 is TGTGCCAGCAGGCCCGGGACAGGGGGGATTCAGCCCCAGCATTTT.